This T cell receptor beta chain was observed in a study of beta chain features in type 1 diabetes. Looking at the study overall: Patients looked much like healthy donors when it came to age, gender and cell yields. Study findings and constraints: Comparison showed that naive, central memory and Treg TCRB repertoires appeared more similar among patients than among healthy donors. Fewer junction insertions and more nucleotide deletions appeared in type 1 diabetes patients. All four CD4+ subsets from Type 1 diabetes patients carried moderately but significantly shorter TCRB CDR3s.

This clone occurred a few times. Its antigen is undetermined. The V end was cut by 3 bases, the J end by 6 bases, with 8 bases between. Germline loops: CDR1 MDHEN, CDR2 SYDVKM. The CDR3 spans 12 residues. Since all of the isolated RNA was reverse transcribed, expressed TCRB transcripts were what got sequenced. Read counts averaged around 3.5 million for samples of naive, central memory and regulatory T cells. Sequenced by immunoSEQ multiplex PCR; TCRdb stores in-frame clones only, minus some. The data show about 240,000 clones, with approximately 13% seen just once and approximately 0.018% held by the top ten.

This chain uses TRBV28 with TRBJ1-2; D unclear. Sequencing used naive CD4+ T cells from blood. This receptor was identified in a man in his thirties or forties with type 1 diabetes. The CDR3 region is CASSLSRDGYTF. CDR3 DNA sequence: TGTGCCAGCAGTTTGTCCCGGGATGGCTACACCTTC.